These 26 T cell receptor beta chains were sequenced from one sample in a study of CD8 T cells in Susac syndrome. With random hexamers, about 0.5 to 1 ug RNA was reverse transcribed. TCRdb fed the immunoSEQ multiplex PCR reads into MiXCR, producing one record per CDR3 protein. Of roughly 150,000 distinct CDR3 sequences in the sample, about 95% were seen once. Sequencing was carried out using CD4+ T cells from PBMCs. All receptors derive from a human donor with Susac syndrome.

For the CDR3, the DNA is TGTGCCAGCAGCCAAGATCTCGGCAGGGGGAACTATGGCTACACCTTC. Translation gives CASSQDLGRGNYGYTF. V gene TRBV14 combines with J gene TRBJ1-2; the match to TRBD1 covers 7 bases. Trimming took 0 bases from V and 2 from J; bases not matched to a gene: 6. CDR3 length: 16 amino acids. Looked up from germline, CDR1 is SGHDN and CDR2 is FVKESK.

This chain uses TRBV7-2 with TRBJ2-3; D tentatively fits TRBD1 or TRBD2 (5 bases each). There are 14 residues in the CDR3. Trimming cost V 3 bases and J 7 bases, with 14 bases left between them. Germline-derived CDR1 and CDR2 are SGHTA and FQGNSA. The CDR3 here is CASSFRDGGNTQYF. CDR3 DNA: TGTGCCAGCAGCTTCCGGGACGGCGGCAATACGCAGTATTTT.

The chain is built from TRBV12-3 or TRBV12-4 and TRBJ2-5; a weak D match, TRBD1 (5 bases). The CDR3 is made up of 15 amino acids. Trimming took off 3 bases at V and 1 base at J, with 12 bases between the two ends. DNA of the CDR3: TGTGCCAGCAGTTTGGGCTCAGGGCCCCAAGAGACCCAGTACTTC. Residues: CASSLGSGPQETQYF.

This clonotype was detected once. The rearrangement joins TRBV20-1 to TRBJ2-1, with 9 positions matching TRBD2. The length of the CDR3 is 13 residues. CDR1 and CDR2 from the germline V gene are DFQATT and SNEGSKA (reference sequence). This CDR3 reads CRSTGGGAYEQFF. The DNA of the CDR3 is TGCAGATCCACGGGCGGGGGGGCTTATGAGCAGTTCTTC.

The chain carries TRBV12-3 or TRBV12-4 and TRBJ2-3, with 8 positions matching TRBD2. The CDR3 loop spans 15 amino acids. The ends lost 2 bases at V and 4 bases at J; junction bases unmatched: 5. The CDR3 sequence: CASSLSGGGADTQYF. The CDR3 DNA reads TGTGCCAGCAGTTTAAGCGGGGGAGGGGCAGATACGCAGTATTTT.

V and J are TRBV3-1 and TRBJ1-2; TRBD1 is a possible D gene (6 bases). The CDR3 is made up of 15 amino acids. Trimming removed 1 base from V and 4 bases from J, with 13 bases in between. Per germline, CDR1 LGHDT and CDR2 YNNKEL (reference sequence). CDR3 DNA: TGTGCCAGCAGCCAAGCGGGACACTTGGTCTATGGCTACACCTTC. Translating gives CASSQAGHLVYGYTF. Filled out from reference TRBV3-1 and TRBJ1-2, the complete variable domain reads DTAVSQTPKYLVTQMGNDKSIKCEQNLGHDTMYWYKQDSKKFLKIMFSYNNKELIINETVPNRFSPKSPDKAHLNLHINSLELGDSAVYFCASSQAGHLVYGYTFGSGTRLTVV.

V is TRBV20-1 and J is TRBJ2-5, with no clear D. CDR1 and CDR2 (germline): DFQATT, SNEGSKA (reference sequence). Trimming stripped 5 bases from V and 5 bases from J, with 9 bases between. The CDR3 extends over 11 amino acids. The CDR3 loop reads CSARRSETQYF. The CDR3 DNA follows: TGCAGTGCTCGGCGGTCCGAGACCCAGTACTTC.

V usage is TRBV19 and J usage is TRBJ1-2, with TRBD1 as a possible D gene (5 bases). The germline V gene encodes CDR1 LNHDA and CDR2 SQIVND (reference sequence). Trimming shortened V by 5 bases and J by 4 bases, and 11 bases separated the two germline ends. The CDR3 length is 13 residues. CDR3 in DNA: TGTGCCAGTAGTCTGGGGCCCTTCTATGGCTACACCTTC. Translation: CASSLGPFYGYTF.

This clonotype was observed a few times. The V gene is TRBV12-3 or TRBV12-4, the J gene TRBJ2-7; TRBD1 matches at 7 bases. The V segment lost 7 bases and the J segment 3 bases; nucleotides outside the gene matches: 3. The CDR3 has 12 residues. CDR3 in DNA: TGTGCCAGCAAGGGGGACAGCTACGAGCAGTACTTC. Translation: CASKGDSYEQYF.

The rearrangement links TRBV25-1 to TRBJ1-6; 9 positions match TRBD1. CDR3 size: 14 residues. CDR1 is MGHDK and CDR2 is SYGVNS in the germline V gene. The ends lost 6 bases at V and 10 bases at J; junction bases unmatched: 7. CDR3 DNA: TGTGCCAGCAGGGGGACAGGGTGGATGTCACCCCTCCACTTT. This encodes CASRGTGWMSPLHF.

The rearrangement joins TRBV9 to TRBJ2-1; 11 nucleotides match TRBD2. The CDR3 is made up of 14 amino acids. Looked up from germline, CDR1 is SGDLS and CDR2 is YYNGEE. V dropped 4 bases and J dropped 13; count of bases not matched to a gene: 10. CDR3 sequence (DNA): TGTGCCAGCAGCCCCCCCCTAGCGGGGGGAAGTCAGTTCTTC. Encoded protein: CASSPPLAGGSQFF.

The chain carries TRBV5-1 and TRBJ2-7; 11 positions match TRBD2. Trimming took 4 bases from V and 3 from J; bases not matched to a gene: 12. Germline assignment: CDR1 SGHRS and CDR2 YFSETQ. The CDR3 totals 17 residues. This chain's CDR3 is CASSTASGGHHGYEQYF. In nucleotides, the CDR3 is TGCGCCAGCAGCACTGCTAGCGGGGGGCACCACGGCTACGAGCAGTACTTC.

The V gene is TRBV11-2, the J gene TRBJ1-1; D is uncertain. Deletions cut 0 bases from V and 3 bases from J, with 8 bases between. This CDR3 is 14 amino acids long. From germline, CDR1 is SGHAT and CDR2 FQNNGV. CDR3 in DNA: TGTGCCAGCAGCTTAGACTCCTTGGACACTGAAGCTTTCTTT. It codes for CASSLDSLDTEAFF.

The rearrangement uses TRBV19 and TRBJ1-4, with D possibly being TRBD1 (5 bases). This CDR3 comprises 13 residues. Germline V CDR1 and CDR2: LNHDA, SQIVND (reference sequence). V lost 9 bases and J lost 6, with 14 bases in between. The CDR3 DNA follows: TGTGCCAGCGGCTGGGACGTACATGAAAAACTGTTTTTT. Protein: CASGWDVHEKLFF.

The chain has TRBV7-2 and TRBJ2-3; TRBD1 might be the D (5 bases). The ends were cut back, 0 bases at V and 6 bases at J, with 13 bases in the middle. From germline, CDR1 is SGHTA and CDR2 FQGNSA. The CDR3 contains 15 residues. The CDR3 reads CASSLAWGKGDTQYF. CDR3 DNA sequence: TGTGCCAGCAGCTTAGCGTGGGGCAAGGGGGATACGCAGTATTTT.

This chain joins TRBV3-1 and TRBJ1-5; 8 bases map to TRBD1. The V gene end was trimmed by 4 bases and the J gene end by 6 bases; junction bases not matched to a gene: 8. Germline values: CDR1 LGHDT, CDR2 YNNKEL (reference sequence). The CDR3 sequence is 15 residues long. This CDR3 is CASSPTDRGGQPQHF. CDR3 nucleotide sequence: TGTGCCAGCAGCCCTACCGACAGGGGAGGTCAGCCCCAGCATTTT.

The chain links TRBV10-3 to TRBJ1-5; TRBD1 might be the D (5 bases). The ends were cut back, 3 bases at V and 4 bases at J, with 10 bases in the middle. The germline CDR1 and CDR2 sequences are ENHRY and SYGVKD. The CDR3 contains 14 residues. The CDR3 nucleotides read TGTGCCATCAGTGACGGGGGAAGGAATCAGCCCCAGCATTTT. This sequence encodes CAISDGGRNQPQHF.

This clonotype was detected once. The CDR3 loop is CASRETGSDTQYF. For the CDR3, the DNA is TGTGCCAGCAGGGAGACAGGGTCAGATACGCAGTATTTT. The chain carries TRBV25-1 and TRBJ2-3; TRBD1 matches 7 bases. The V gene's germline CDR1 is MGHDK and CDR2 SYGVNS. The CDR3 is 13 amino acids. V lost 6 bases to trimming and J lost 4 bases; unmatched junction nucleotides: 4.

This chain uses TRBV29-1 with TRBJ2-3; D is perhaps TRBD2 (6 bases). Deletions cut 7 bases from V and 3 bases from J, with 20 bases between. The length of the CDR3 is 15 residues. From germline, CDR1 is SQVTM and CDR2 ANQGSEA. The DNA for the CDR3 is TGCAGCGGATCGGTTGGGCTAGCGCGAACAGATACGCAGTATTTT. Its translation is CSGSVGLARTDTQYF.

This rearrangement joins TRBV5-1 to TRBJ2-7, with 10 nucleotides matching TRBD2. This CDR3 has 18 residues. Germline CDR1 and CDR2: SGHRS and YFSETQ. The V and J ends lost 4 bases and 2 bases, in that order; junction bases with no gene match: 15. The CDR3 spells CASSPSNAIAGGPYEQYF. The CDR3 bases are TGCGCCAGCAGCCCCTCCAATGCCATAGCGGGGGGTCCCTACGAGCAGTACTTC.

The rearrangement joins TRBV25-1 to TRBJ2-7; no clear D. V lost 2 bases and J 6 bases, leaving 2 bases between the germline ends. The CDR3 has 10 amino acids. Germline values: CDR1 MGHDK, CDR2 SYGVNS. CDR3 nucleotides: TGTGCCAGCAGTGAAGCCGAGCAGTACTTC. Residues: CASSEAEQYF.

The chain uses TRBV12-3 or TRBV12-4 and TRBJ2-6; perhaps D is TRBD1 or TRBD2 (5 bases each). This CDR3 is built from 18 residues. Trimming shortened V by 6 bases and J by 0 bases, and 18 bases separated the two germline ends. CDR3 coding DNA: TGTGCCAGCAGACTAGACAGCGACATCTTCTCTGGGGCCAACGTCCTGACTTTC. Translation: CASRLDSDIFSGANVLTF.

The V call is TRBV7-2, the J call TRBJ2-5, with unresolved D. This CDR3 contains 15 residues. Germline-derived CDR1 and CDR2 are SGHTA and FQGNSA. V lost 5 bases and J lost 2, with 15 bases in between. The CDR3, as DNA: TGTGCCAGCAGCCCGGATCCTGGGTCTCAAGAGACCCAGTACTTC. Its translation: CASSPDPGSQETQYF.

The chain carries TRBV13 and TRBJ2-7; the D gene is possibly TRBD1 (5 bases). The CDR3 length is 14 residues. From germline, CDR1 is PRHDT and CDR2 FYEKMQ (reference sequence). V dropped 2 bases and J dropped 5 bases, with 13 bases sitting between them. CDR3 coding DNA: TGTGCCAGCAGCTTAAGGCAGGGCTCAAACGAGCAGTACTTC. This translates into CASSLRQGSNEQYF.

This sequence joins TRBV5-6 and TRBJ2-1; 7 bases align to TRBD2. CDR3 size: 14 residues. Germline V gene lookup returns CDR1 SGHDT and CDR2 YYEEEE. Unmatched junction bases numbered 3, after V lost 4 bases and J lost 2 bases. This CDR3 reads CASSPGTTYNEQFF. The CDR3 nucleotides read TGTGCCAGCAGCCCCGGGACTACCTACAATGAGCAGTTCTTC.

This clonotype came up once. The V call is TRBV20-1, the J call TRBJ1-1; D gene uncertain. V lost 3 bases and J lost 1, with 6 bases in between. Germline CDR1 DFQATT, CDR2 SNEGSKA (reference sequence). The CDR3 consists of 12 residues. CDR3 sequence: CSASGPNTEAFF. CDR3 nucleotide sequence: TGCAGTGCTAGCGGACCGAACACTGAAGCTTTCTTT.